This TCR beta chain was recovered during a study of T-cell memory formation after mild COVID-19. Study-wide context: Clustering of TCRs was largely donor specific. Broader study findings: Clones that shrank (day 15 to 85) were balanced CD4/CD8, whereas later expanders leaned CD4+. There were some responding clones in pre-infection memory, which suggested that cross-reactive memory had joined. Mostly located in CM and EM were contracting CD4+ clones, with contracting CD8+ clones located in EMRA.

TCRdb reanalysed the 5' RACE reads using MiXCR and keeps one entry per CDR3 protein. The sample contains approximately 60,000 distinct CDR3 sequences, more than 8% of which appear only once. Remarks on this clonotype: Antigen specificity is unknown.

The sample was PBMCs or a T cell subset sorted from them (not recorded which). The receptor was isolated from a man between 18 and 35 years old who had mild COVID-19 (a few samples of this study predate the infection). Cell type and time point are not known.

The CDR3 bases are TGCGCCAGCAGCGGCGGGACTAGCTCCTACAATGAGCAGTTCTTC. Protein product: CASSGGTSSYNEQFF. The chain uses TRBV4-3 and TRBJ2-1, with 8 bases identical to TRBD2. CDR1 and CDR2 (germline): LGHNA, YSLEER. The V and J ends lost 5 bases and 0 bases, in that order; junction bases with no gene match: 3. The CDR3 loop spans 15 amino acids.